Sequencing of this T cell receptor (beta chain) was carried out in a study of cytomegalovirus exposure and HLA in healthy donors. As concerns this clone: Its antigen is not identified.

Germline V CDR1 and CDR2: SGHKS, YYEKEE (reference sequence). After removal of 4 bases from V and 3 bases from J, the junction contained 8 bases not matched to a gene. This CDR3 region has 16 residues. The study ran its PCR with 60 Vbeta and 13 Jbeta primers. Original processing notes: Unique TCR beta chains numbered around 80 million in a later analysis, with about 9.9 million shared. Libraries were prepared by immunoSEQ multiplex PCR; TCRdb keeps only in-frame clonotypes and omits some of them. V and J calls and clone size are copied from that table; D and trimming were computed from the DNA. The top ten hold 2% to 3% of the sample, which has approximately 150,000 clones, about 88% seen once. Study-wide points: Cytomegalovirus association was listed for around 180 TCR beta chains. Common viral pathogens seemed, in a later analysis, to connect with several of the most significant clusters.

Sequenced input: PBMCs. This receptor was obtained from a man aged 25-45 years in good health and CMV-seropositive. The rearrangement uses TRBV5-5 and TRBJ2-7, with 12 bases matching TRBD1. This CDR3 is CASSATGTGGLYEQYV. The CDR3 bases are TGTGCCAGCAGCGCAACCGGGACAGGGGGCCTCTACGAGCAGTACGTC.